By proportion, the clone carrying this TCR beta chain is medium-sized. Its antigen is not identified. Time point here: sample taken at primary tumor resection. Using its own MiXCR run on the 5' RACE reads, TCRdb lists one record per CDR3 protein. The data hold around 100,000 distinct CDR3 sequences, with roughly 4.5% observed a single time. There are 14 residues in the CDR3. V trimming: 5 bases; J trimming: 3 bases; junction bases outside the gene matches: 3. The data were taken from a study of spatial heterogeneity in lung cancer. Points from the study as a whole: It was found that expanded intratumoral alpha and beta TCR counts tracked tumor mutation counts.

This clonotype originated in a male donor with early-stage non-small cell lung cancer. This chain connects TRBV12-3 or TRBV12-4 to TRBJ2-3; the match to TRBD2 covers 9 bases. The specimen comprised lung tumor tissue, sampled at surgery. CDR3 region: CASSLTSGTDTQYF. CDR3 DNA sequence: TGTGCCAGCAGTCTAACTAGCGGGACAGATACGCAGTATTTT.